Each of the 25 T cell receptor beta chains below was sequenced from the same sample in a study of stem cell transplantation in POMP-related autoinflammatory disease. The data were produced by immunoSEQ multiplex PCR, yet TCRdb's version contains in-frame clones alone and is incomplete. The sample holds tens of thousands of clones, around four fifths seen once. Sequencing used CD4+ T cells from PBMCs, obtained before stem cell transplantation. The source is a human donor with POMP-related autoinflammation and immune dysregulation (PRAID).

The chain carries TRBV6-6 and TRBJ2-4; D is uncertain. Germline CDR1 is MNHNY and CDR2 is SVGAGI (reference sequence). V dropped 7 bases and J dropped 0 bases, with 10 bases sitting between them. The CDR3 contains 14 residues. This chain's CDR3 is CASIHSEAKNIQYF. The CDR3 nucleotides read TGTGCCAGCATCCACTCCGAAGCCAAAAACATTCAGTACTTC.

This clone was observed a single time. The chain is built from TRBV6-5 and TRBJ1-2; D is unclear. This CDR3 contains 13 residues. Trimming took 2 bases from V and 1 from J, leaving 5 bases between them. Germline CDR1 reads MNHEY; CDR2 reads SVGAGI. CDR3 amino acids: CASSYSGNYGYTF. The DNA for the CDR3 is TGTGCCAGCAGTTACAGTGGTAACTATGGCTACACCTTC.

V and J are TRBV10-3 and TRBJ2-3; D is perhaps TRBD2 (5 bases). V dropped 0 bases and J dropped 3 bases, with 7 bases sitting between them. CDR3 length equals 14 residues. CDR1 and CDR2 from the germline V gene are ENHRY and SYGVKD. This CDR3 is CAISESPGTDTQYF. CDR3 in DNA: TGTGCCATCAGTGAGTCGCCGGGAACAGATACGCAGTATTTT.

The gene calls are TRBV7-9 and TRBJ1-5; 9 positions match TRBD1. CDR3 size: 14 residues. Unmatched junction bases numbered 1, after V lost 2 bases and J lost 5 bases. Per germline, CDR1 SEHNR and CDR2 FQNEAQ (reference sequence). CDR3 sequence: CASSLTGGYQPQHF. CDR3 coding DNA: TGTGCCAGCAGCTTAACAGGGGGCTATCAGCCCCAGCATTTT.

This chain links TRBV5-1 with TRBJ2-2; D may be TRBD1 (6 bases). Germline CDR1 SGHRS, CDR2 YFSETQ. CDR3 length: 18 amino acids. V was trimmed by 2 bases and J by 5 bases, leaving 22 bases between them. This CDR3 is CASSFDSVRERGTGELFF. The CDR3 DNA reads as TGCGCCAGCAGCTTCGACTCCGTACGGGAAAGGGGGACCGGGGAGCTGTTTTTT. Filled out from reference TRBV5-1 and TRBJ2-2, the complete variable domain reads KAGVTQTPRYLIKTRGQQVTLSCSPISGHRSVSWYQQTPGQGLQFLFEYFSETQRNKGNFPGRFSGRQFSNSRSEMNVSTLELGDSALYLCASSFDSVRERGTGELFFGEGSRLTVL.

V usage is TRBV6-1 and J usage is TRBJ2-7; a possible D gene is TRBD1 (6 bases). The V end was cut by 10 bases, the J end by 2 bases, with 12 bases between. The CDR3 has 12 residues. Looked up from germline, CDR1 is MNHNS and CDR2 is SASEGT. The CDR3 is CATSGQTYEQYF. The CDR3 coding sequence is TGTGCCACCTCTGGACAGACCTACGAGCAGTACTTC.

The chain's CDR3 is CASSSQTGVSSNTEAFF. As DNA, the CDR3 is TGTGCCAGTAGTTCACAAACAGGGGTGAGTTCAAACACTGAAGCTTTCTTT. This chain joins TRBV19 and TRBJ1-1; 7 bases align to TRBD1. The CDR3 contains 17 residues. The germline V gene encodes CDR1 LNHDA and CDR2 SQIVND (reference sequence). The junction had 14 bases not matched to a gene; V was cut back by 5 bases and J by 2 bases.

This clone was detected only once. This chain connects TRBV6-5 to TRBJ2-4; D unresolved. The CDR3 loop spans 14 amino acids. Germline V gene lookup returns CDR1 MNHEY and CDR2 SVGAGI. V lost 4 bases, J lost 0 bases, and 7 bases lay in between. In nucleotides, the CDR3 is TGTGCCAGCAGTTCGGCCCTAGCCAAAAACATTCAGTACTTC. As protein: CASSSALAKNIQYF.

A few counts support this clone. This chain links TRBV30 with TRBJ1-5; D is uncertain. The V gene's germline CDR1 is GTSNPN and CDR2 SVGIG (reference sequence). The germline V and J ends were trimmed by 1 base and 0 bases, with 7 bases remaining between them. This CDR3 is built from 14 residues. The CDR3 DNA reads TGTGCCTGGAGTGGGATCGATAGCAATCAGCCCCAGCATTTT. This translates into CAWSGIDSNQPQHF.

The chain has TRBV2 and TRBJ1-2; tentative D call: TRBD1 (5 bases). Trimming took 6 bases from V and 1 from J, leaving 12 bases between them. This CDR3 region has 14 residues. The V gene's germline CDR1 is SNHLY and CDR2 FYNNEI. CDR3 nucleotide sequence: TGTGCCAGCAGCCCGGACACCCTTAACTATGGCTACACCTTC. Translated: CASSPDTLNYGYTF.

CDR3 DNA: TGTGCCAGCACCGCCCGCTTAAGCGCCATCGGACTGGATACGCAGTATTTT. Protein sequence: CASTARLSAIGLDTQYF. The chain recombines TRBV2 with TRBJ2-3; D might be TRBD2 (5 bases). CDR1 and CDR2 (germline): SNHLY, FYNNEI. The CDR3 is made up of 17 amino acids. V lost 7 bases and J lost 6, with 26 bases in between.

V usage is TRBV30 and J usage is TRBJ2-3, with D unresolved. Deletions cut 3 bases from V and 1 base from J, with 5 bases between. This CDR3 spans 12 amino acids. CDR1 is GTSNPN and CDR2 is SVGIG in the germline V gene (reference sequence). The CDR3 reads CAWSVGTDTQYF. The CDR3 DNA is TGTGCCTGGAGCGTCGGCACAGATACGCAGTATTTT.

The J gene is TRBJ1-5, the V gene TRBV15; TRBD1 agrees at 9 bases. V was pared by 5 bases and J by 0 bases, with 14 bases of the junction left unmatched. Germline V gene sequence: CDR1 LNHNV, CDR2 YYDKDF (reference sequence). The length of the CDR3 is 19 residues. CDR3: CATSRYSGTGKGSNQPQHF. In DNA form, the CDR3 reads TGTGCCACCAGCCGATACTCCGGGACAGGGAAAGGTAGCAATCAGCCCCAGCATTTT.

This clone was seen a handful of times. J is TRBJ1-4 and V is TRBV6-1, with 9 bases that match TRBD1. The CDR3 is 17 residues long. Germline V gene data show CDR1 as MNHNS and CDR2 as SASEGT. With 4 bases clipped from V and 0 bases from J, the junction kept 6 bases outside the gene matches. CDR3 region: CASSARDRATTNEKLFF. CDR3 in DNA: TGTGCCAGCAGTGCCCGGGACAGGGCGACAACTAATGAAAAACTGTTTTTT.

The chain uses TRBV2 and TRBJ2-3; the D is unclear. V lost 7 bases to trimming and J lost 8 bases, with 10 bases between them. Germline lookup yields CDR1 SNHLY and CDR2 FYNNEI. This CDR3 has 11 residues. The chain's CDR3 is CASMDPTTQYF. DNA for the CDR3: TGTGCCAGCATGGACCCAACTACGCAGTATTTT.

The V gene is TRBV6-6, the J gene TRBJ2-2; D call uncertain. This CDR3 is built from 14 residues. The germline CDR1 and CDR2 sequences are MNHNY and SVGAGI (reference sequence). V lost 2 bases and J lost 6, with 10 bases in between. CDR3 DNA sequence: TGTGCCAGCAGTTACGGAGTTCTGGCCGGGGAGCTGTTTTTT. Amino acid sequence: CASSYGVLAGELFF.

The J gene is TRBJ2-7, the V gene TRBV10-3, with 7 bases fitting TRBD1. Trimming at V came to 3 bases and at J to 1 base, leaving 3 bases not matched to a gene. The CDR3 is 14 residues long. Germline V gives CDR1 ENHRY, CDR2 SYGVKD. The CDR3 region is CAISDPGQSYEQYF. DNA for the CDR3: TGTGCCATCAGTGATCCGGGACAGTCCTACGAGCAGTACTTC.

This clone was detected only a few times. The rearrangement links TRBV7-9 to TRBJ2-7; a possible D gene is TRBD1 (6 bases). The V gene lost 5 bases and the J gene lost 2 bases, with 16 bases spanning the gap. CDR1 is SEHNR, CDR2 FQNEAQ, per germline (reference sequence). This CDR3 has 15 residues. The CDR3 reads CASSHTGSFTYEQYF. The CDR3 DNA follows: TGTGCCAGCAGCCATACAGGGTCCTTCACCTACGAGCAGTACTTC.

The chain has TRBV5-1 and TRBJ2-2, with D tentatively TRBD1 (5 bases). The CDR3 runs to 15 residues. The ends were cut back, 0 bases at V and 1 base at J, with 7 bases in the middle. From germline, CDR1 is SGHRS and CDR2 YFSETQ. The chain's CDR3 is CASSLGQGNTGELFF. CDR3 nucleotide sequence: TGCGCCAGCAGCTTGGGGCAGGGGAACACCGGGGAGCTGTTTTTT.

The chain is built from TRBV10-2 and TRBJ2-5; 9 bases line up with TRBD2. CDR1 is WSHSY and CDR2 is SAAADI in the germline V gene. The trim removed 0 bases at V and 5 bases at J, leaving 10 bases unmatched. The CDR3 consists of 17 residues. In nucleotides, the CDR3 is TGCGCCAGCAGTGAGTCGATAGCGGGGGCCTCGGGGGAGACCCAGTACTTC. It translates to CASSESIAGASGETQYF.

The chain carries TRBV6-1 and TRBJ1-2; D unclear. The CDR3 runs to 14 residues. The ends were cut back, 7 bases at V and 4 bases at J, with 16 bases in the middle. The V gene's germline CDR1 is MNHNS and CDR2 SASEGT. CDR3 sequence: CASIVGSLGYGYTF. CDR3 DNA: TGTGCCAGCATCGTAGGGTCCCTTGGCTATGGCTACACCTTC.

This chain links TRBV10-3 with TRBJ1-6, with D tentatively TRBD1 (5 bases). The germline gives CDR1 ENHRY, CDR2 SYGVKD. V shed 6 bases and J shed 6 bases, with 12 bases lying between them. The CDR3 has 14 residues. CDR3 nucleotides: TGTGCCATCAGGGGGGACTTAACTAATTCACCCCTCCACTTT. As protein: CAIRGDLTNSPLHF.

The V call is TRBV5-4, the J call TRBJ2-3; 9 bases are a match to TRBD2. The germline V gene has CDR1 SGHNT and CDR2 YYREEE (reference sequence). Trimming at V came to 5 bases and at J to 1 base, leaving 5 bases not matched to a gene. The CDR3 consists of 15 residues. The CDR3, as DNA: TGTGCCAGCAGAATTAGCGGGGGACGCACAGATACGCAGTATTTT. Translated, it gives CASRISGGRTDTQYF.

The chain uses TRBV7-2 and TRBJ2-1, with 7 bases identical to TRBD2. The V segment lost 5 bases and the J segment 2 bases; nucleotides outside the gene matches: 3. The germline V gene encodes CDR1 SGHTA and CDR2 FQGNSA. CDR3 size: 14 residues. CDR3 in amino acids: CASSPAGPYNEQFF. The CDR3 region has the DNA TGTGCCAGCAGCCCAGCGGGACCCTACAATGAGCAGTTCTTC. Drawing the rest from reference TRBV7-2 and TRBJ2-1, the complete variable domain is GAGVSQSPSNKVTEKGKDVELRCDPISGHTALYWYRQSLGQGLEFLIYFQGNSAPDKSGLPSDRFSAERTGGSVSTLTIQRTQQEDSAVYLCASSPAGPYNEQFFGPGTRLTVL.

The chain uses TRBV6-5 and TRBJ2-5, with D possibly matching TRBD2 (6 bases). Gene TRBJ2-7 matches the end of the DNA better, so the J call may be wrong. The CDR3 is 15 residues long. From germline, CDR1 is MNHEY and CDR2 SVGAGI. As DNA, the CDR3 is TGTGCCAGCACTTCCCCAGTGGGGGGCTCCTACGAGCAGTACTTC. This gives the protein CASTSPVGGSYEQYF.